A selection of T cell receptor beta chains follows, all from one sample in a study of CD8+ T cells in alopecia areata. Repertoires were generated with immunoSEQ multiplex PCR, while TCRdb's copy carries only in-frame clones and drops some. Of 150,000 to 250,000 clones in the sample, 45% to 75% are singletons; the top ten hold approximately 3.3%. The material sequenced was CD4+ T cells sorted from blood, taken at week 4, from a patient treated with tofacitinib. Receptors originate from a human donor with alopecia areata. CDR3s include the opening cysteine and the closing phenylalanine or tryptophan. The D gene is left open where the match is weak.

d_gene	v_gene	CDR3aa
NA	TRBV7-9	CASSLGTYEKLFF
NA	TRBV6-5	CASKWGQPQHF
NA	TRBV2	CASSPTAYEQYF
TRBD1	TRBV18	CATRQGSYEQYF
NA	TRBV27	CASSFTDESVYGYTF
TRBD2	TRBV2	CASKSGGNTGELFF
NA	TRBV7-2	CAISRGGRRNTEAFF
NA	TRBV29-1	CSVRGLRGSTDTQYF
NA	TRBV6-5	CASNALTGNTEAFF
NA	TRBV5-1	CASRRTVSGANVLTF
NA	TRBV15	CATSIGQTYEQYF
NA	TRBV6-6	CASTGAGISGANVLTF
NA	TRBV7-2	CASSLAAETQYF
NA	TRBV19	CASSIGAMNTEAFF
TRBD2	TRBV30	CAWNGEGRVTQYF
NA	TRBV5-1	CASSFGEGNSPLHF
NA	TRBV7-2	CASSPAYEQYF
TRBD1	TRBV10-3	CATSGTEGGSTQYF
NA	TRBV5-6	CASSLGPNYGYTF
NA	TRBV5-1	CASSLADRLVLNTEAFF
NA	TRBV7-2	CASSPRENTGELFF
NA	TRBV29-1	CSGGQGGEQYF
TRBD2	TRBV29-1	CSVVLLGGAYEQYF
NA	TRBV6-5	CASSRGTADTGELFF
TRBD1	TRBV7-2	CASSRTGGSYEQYF
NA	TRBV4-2	CASSQEGGRGPEQYF
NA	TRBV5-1	CASRPKQGNTGELFF
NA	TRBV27	CASSISVTYEQYF
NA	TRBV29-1	CSVGGVILADTQYF
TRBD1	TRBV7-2	CASRPRQGNTGELFF
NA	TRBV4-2	CASSQETELFF
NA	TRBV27	CASSSDRTSVYGYTF
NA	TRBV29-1	CSAARDRATGELFF
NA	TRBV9	CASSVRPEKETQYF
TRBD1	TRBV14	CASSRIRGLVASEAFF